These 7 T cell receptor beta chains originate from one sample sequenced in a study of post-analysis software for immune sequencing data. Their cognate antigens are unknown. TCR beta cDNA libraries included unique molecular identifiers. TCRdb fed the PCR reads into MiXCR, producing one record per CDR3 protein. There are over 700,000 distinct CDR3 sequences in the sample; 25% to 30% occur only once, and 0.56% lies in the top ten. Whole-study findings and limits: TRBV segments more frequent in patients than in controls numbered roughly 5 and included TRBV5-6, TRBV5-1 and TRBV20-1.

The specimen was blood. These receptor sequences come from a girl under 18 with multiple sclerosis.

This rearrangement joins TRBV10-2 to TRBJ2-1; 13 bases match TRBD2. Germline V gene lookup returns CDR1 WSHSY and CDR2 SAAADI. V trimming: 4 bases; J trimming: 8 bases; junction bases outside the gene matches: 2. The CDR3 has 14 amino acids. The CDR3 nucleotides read TGCGCCAGCAGTGTGGGACTAGCGGGATATGAGCAGTTCTTC. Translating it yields CASSVGLAGYEQFF.

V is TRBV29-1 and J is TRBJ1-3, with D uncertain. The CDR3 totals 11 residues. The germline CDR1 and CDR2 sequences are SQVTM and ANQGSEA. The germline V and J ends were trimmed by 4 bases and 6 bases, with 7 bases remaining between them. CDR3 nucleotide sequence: TGCAGCGTTGTCAAGGAAAACACCATATATTTT. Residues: CSVVKENTIYF.

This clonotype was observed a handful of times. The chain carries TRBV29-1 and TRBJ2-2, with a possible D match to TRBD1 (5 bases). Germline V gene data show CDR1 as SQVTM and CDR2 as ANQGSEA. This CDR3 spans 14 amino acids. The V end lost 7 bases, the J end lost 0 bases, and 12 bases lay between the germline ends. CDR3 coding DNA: TGCAGCGCCAGGGAATTATCGAACACCGGGGAGCTGTTTTTT. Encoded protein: CSARELSNTGELFF.

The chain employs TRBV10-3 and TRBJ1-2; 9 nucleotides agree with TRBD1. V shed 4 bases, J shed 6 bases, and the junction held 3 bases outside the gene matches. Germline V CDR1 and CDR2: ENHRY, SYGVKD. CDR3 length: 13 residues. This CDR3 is CAISGQGVDGYTF. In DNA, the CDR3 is TGTGCCATCAGTGGACAGGGGGTCGATGGCTACACCTTC.

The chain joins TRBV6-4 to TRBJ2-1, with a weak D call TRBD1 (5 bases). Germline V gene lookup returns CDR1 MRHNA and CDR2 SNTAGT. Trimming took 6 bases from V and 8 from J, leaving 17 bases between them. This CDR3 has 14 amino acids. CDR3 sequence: CASRDKGARDEQFF. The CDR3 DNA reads TGTGCCAGCAGGGATAAAGGGGCAAGAGATGAGCAGTTCTTC.

CDR3 sequence (DNA): TGCAGCGTTGGGACAGGGGGACTCACAGATACGCAGTATTTT. As protein: CSVGTGGLTDTQYF. The chain uses TRBV29-1 and TRBJ2-3; 10 nucleotides align to TRBD1. With V trimmed by 4 bases and J by 2 bases, 3 bases remained unmatched. The V gene's germline CDR1 is SQVTM and CDR2 ANQGSEA. This CDR3 region has 14 residues.

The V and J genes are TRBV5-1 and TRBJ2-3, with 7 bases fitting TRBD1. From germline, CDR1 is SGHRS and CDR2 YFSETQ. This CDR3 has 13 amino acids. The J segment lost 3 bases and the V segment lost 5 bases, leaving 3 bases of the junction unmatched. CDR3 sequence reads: CASRGTVTDTQYF. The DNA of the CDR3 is TGCGCCAGCAGGGGGACAGTAACAGATACGCAGTATTTT.